Listed here are 7 T cell receptor beta chains from one sample, sequenced in a study of tumor-infiltrating lymphocytes in primary liver carcinoma. The authors made TCR beta cDNA from around 500 ng total RNA with a constant-region primer. Amplification in three nested multiplex PCR rounds with slightly modified ARM-PCR gave rise to TCR beta libraries. Running 10 cycles apiece, the first two PCR rounds relied on TRBV1-TRBV30 forward primers together with a C-beta reverse primer. MiXCR, run by TCRdb on the multiplex PCR reads, gives a single entry per CDR3 protein. The top ten clones hold approximately 9.4% of a sample with approximately 300,000 distinct CDR3 sequences, 60% to 80% of them seen once. Germline DNA was also extracted, with blood RNA taken from unsorted whole blood. Sequenced: peripheral blood. The receptors were sampled from a man in his forties or fifties with primary liver carcinoma and hepatitis B virus infection.

The chain links TRBV24-1 to TRBJ2-7; a possible D gene is TRBD1 (7 bases). The CDR3 sequence is 14 residues long. V was clipped by 4 bases and J by 3 bases, with 12 bases between them. Germline-derived CDR1 and CDR2 are KGHDR and SFDVKD. In DNA, the CDR3 is TGTGCCACCAGTGACGTTCAGGGGGGCTACGAGCAGTACTTC. Encoded protein: CATSDVQGGYEQYF.

This clonotype has ten or more counts. The chain carries TRBV29-1 and TRBJ1-5, with D uncertain. The CDR3 runs 15 residues. Germline CDR1 and CDR2: SQVTM and ANQGSEA. V was cut by 7 bases and J by 6 bases, with 22 bases left in between. CDR3 in amino acids: CSATLGGSPSQPQHF. The CDR3 bases are TGCAGCGCCACCTTGGGAGGATCACCAAGTCAGCCCCAGCATTTT.

In the case of this clonotype: Mismatch with germline at one junction end may stem from a read error. This chain's CDR3 is CATAPGYGYTF. The CDR3 DNA is TGTGCCACCGCCCCAGGCTATGGCTACACCTTT. The chain links TRBV6-2 or TRBV6-3 to TRBJ1-2; no reliable D call. Germline CDR1 MNHEY, CDR2 SVGEGT. The CDR3 loop spans 11 amino acids.

This clonotype was found many times. V usage is TRBV6-6 and J usage is TRBJ2-7; TRBD1 matches 8 bases. This CDR3 region has 13 residues. V dropped 7 bases and J dropped 4; count of bases not matched to a gene: 6. Germline V gene data show CDR1 as MNHNY and CDR2 as SVGAGI (reference sequence). DNA of the CDR3: TGTGCCAGCACCACAGGGGGTGGTTACGAGCAGTACTTC. It encodes CASTTGGGYEQYF.

Concerning this clonotype: The junction and the germline gene differ at one end; a read error may be behind it. V usage is TRBV11-3 and J usage is TRBJ2-3, with TRBD1 matching 9 bases. Germline assignment: CDR1 SGHNT and CDR2 YENEEA. This CDR3 comprises 15 residues. The CDR3 here is CASSPGTGFTDTQHF. CDR3 in DNA: TGTGCCAGCAGTCCCGGGACAGGGTTCACAGATACGCAACATTTT.

Remarks on this clonotype: This CDR3 fails to terminate in the conserved phenylalanine or tryptophan, so it likely reflects a read error. The V call is TRBV4-2, the J call TRBJ2-2; D possibly matches TRBD1 or TRBD2 (7 bases each). CDR1 and CDR2 from the germline V gene are LGHNA and YNFKEQ. This CDR3 contains 17 residues. CDR3 region: CASSQEAQGRGTGELFY. In DNA, the CDR3 is TGTGCCAGTAGCCAAGAGGCACAGGGGAGGGGCACCGGGGAGCTGTTTTAT.

This clonotype was picked up many times. J is TRBJ2-5 and V is TRBV6-5, with TRBD2 as a possible D gene (6 bases). Trimming shortened V by 2 bases and J by 9 bases, and 13 bases separated the two germline ends. The CDR3 is 13 residues long. The germline CDR1 and CDR2 sequences are MNHEY and SVGAGI. CDR3 region: CASSYKEGGAQYF. The CDR3 DNA follows: TGTGCCAGCAGTTACAAAGAAGGCGGGGCCCAGTACTTC.